This T cell receptor beta chain was identified in a study of cytomegalovirus exposure and HLA in healthy donors. General study results and limits: Earlier analysis found most TCR beta V segments productive about 87% or about 30% of the time. According to a later analysis, donors in an Asian-associated ancestry cluster reportedly had fewer N-insertions than the roughly 720-donor mean.

Both 60 Vbeta primers and 13 Jbeta primers went into the PCR. Clones were sequenced by immunoSEQ multiplex PCR, and TCRdb holds only the in-frame ones, with some missing. The sample consists of fewer than 300,000 clones, 80% to 90% of them appearing once. Comments on this clone: Its antigen is unknown.

The V end lost 5 bases, the J end lost 4 bases, and 12 bases lay between the germline ends. The germline gives CDR1 SQVTM, CDR2 ANQGSEA. The CDR3 contains 13 residues. The chain is built from TRBV29-1 and TRBJ1-5; a possible D gene is TRBD1 (6 bases). The clonotype was recovered from a man aged 40-49 years in good health and CMV-seropositive. Sample: PBMCs. CDR3 DNA: TGCAGCGTTACGGAACAGGGTAATCAGCCCCAGCATTTT. Protein: CSVTEQGNQPQHF.